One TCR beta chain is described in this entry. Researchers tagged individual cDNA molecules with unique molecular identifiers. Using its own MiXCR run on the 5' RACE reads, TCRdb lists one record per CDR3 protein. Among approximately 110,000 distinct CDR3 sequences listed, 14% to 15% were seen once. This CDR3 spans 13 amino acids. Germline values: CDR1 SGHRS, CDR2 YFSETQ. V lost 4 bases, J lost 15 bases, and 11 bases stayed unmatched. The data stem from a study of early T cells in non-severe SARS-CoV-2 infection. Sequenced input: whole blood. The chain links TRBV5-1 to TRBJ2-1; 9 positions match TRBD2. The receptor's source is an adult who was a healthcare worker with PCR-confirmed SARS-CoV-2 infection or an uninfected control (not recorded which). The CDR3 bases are TGCGCCAGCAGCGAGCCGGGACTAGCTCTGTGGTTCTTC. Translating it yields CASSEPGLALWFF.